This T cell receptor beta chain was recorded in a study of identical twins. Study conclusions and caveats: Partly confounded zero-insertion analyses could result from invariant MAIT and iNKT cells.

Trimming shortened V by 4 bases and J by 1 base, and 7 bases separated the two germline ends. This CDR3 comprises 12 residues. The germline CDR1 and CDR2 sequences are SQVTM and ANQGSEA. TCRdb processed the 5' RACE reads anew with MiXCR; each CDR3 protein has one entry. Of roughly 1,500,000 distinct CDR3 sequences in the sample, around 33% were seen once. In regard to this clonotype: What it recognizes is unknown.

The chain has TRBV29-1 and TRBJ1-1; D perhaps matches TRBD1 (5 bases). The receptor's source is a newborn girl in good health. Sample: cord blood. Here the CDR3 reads CSVGGTNTEAFF. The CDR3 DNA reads TGCAGCGTTGGGGGGACGAACACTGAAGCTTTCTTT.